These 21 T cell receptor beta chains originate from one sample sequenced in a study of response to subunit inactivated influenza vaccine. TCRdb passed the RT-PCR reads through MiXCR, listing each CDR3 protein once. This sample has over 450,000 distinct CDR3 sequences, with over 10% found just once. This specimen consisted of PBMCs from blood, obtained roughly 46 days after vaccination. These receptors were collected from a man aged 50 or older who received an inactivated influenza vaccine.

The CDR3 DNA follows: TGTGCCAGCATCCCCTGGGGGGGGGCTGGAGAGACCCAGTACTTC. The encoded protein is CASIPWGGAGETQYF. This rearrangement joins TRBV7-2 to TRBJ2-5, with a tentative D call TRBD2 (7 bases). CDR3 length: 15 residues. The V and J ends lost 7 bases and 4 bases respectively, with 19 bases between them. CDR1 SGHTA and CDR2 FQGNSA come from the germline V gene.

At least ten counts were recorded for this clonotype. The genes are TRBV6-1 and TRBJ2-3; 9 bases agree with TRBD1. The V and J ends lost 6 bases and 5 bases, in that order; junction bases with no gene match: 12. Germline CDR1 MNHNS, CDR2 SASEGT. The CDR3 runs to 16 residues. The CDR3 here is CASSGSGTGKLDTQYF. CDR3 bases: TGTGCCAGCAGCGGATCCGGGACAGGGAAACTAGATACGCAGTATTTT.

This clonotype has more than one count but fewer than ten. The rearrangement joins TRBV5-1 to TRBJ2-4, with 9 bases matching TRBD1. Germline CDR1 reads SGHRS; CDR2 reads YFSETQ. Trimming removed 4 bases from V and 6 bases from J; junction bases left unmatched: 8. This CDR3 contains 15 residues. This chain's CDR3 is CASSLRTGEGNIQYF. CDR3 coding DNA: TGCGCCAGCAGCCTACGGACAGGGGAGGGAAACATTCAGTACTTC. Drawing the rest from reference TRBV5-1 and TRBJ2-4, the complete variable domain is KAGVTQTPRYLIKTRGQQVTLSCSPISGHRSVSWYQQTPGQGLQFLFEYFSETQRNKGNFPGRFSGRQFSNSRSEMNVSTLELGDSALYLCASSLRTGEGNIQYFGAGTRLSVL.

This rearrangement joins TRBV6-5 to TRBJ1-3; 7 nucleotides agree with TRBD1. J gave up 0 bases and V 2 bases, and 4 bases lay outside the gene matches. This CDR3 has 16 residues. The germline V gene has CDR1 MNHEY and CDR2 SVGAGI. The CDR3 DNA reads TGTGCCAGCAGTTACGGACAGGCGGCCTCTGGAAACACCATATATTTT. Amino acid sequence: CASSYGQAASGNTIYF.

There are many counts of this clonotype. The gene calls are TRBV24-1 and TRBJ2-1; 14 positions match TRBD2. The CDR3 sequence is 20 residues long. Per the germline V gene, CDR1 is KGHDR and CDR2 is SFDVKD. Losses at the gene ends were 0 bases for V and 8 bases for J; bases not matched to a gene: 14. The CDR3 sequence: CATSDLITLGLAGGGYEQFF. In DNA form, the CDR3 reads TGTGCCACCAGTGATTTGATTACCCTTGGACTAGCGGGAGGTGGTTATGAGCAGTTCTTC.

The chain combines TRBV24-1 with TRBJ2-3; TRBD1 matches at 9 bases. With V trimmed by 5 bases and J by 6 bases, 11 bases remained unmatched. Germline CDR1 and CDR2: KGHDR and SFDVKD. The CDR3 is 16 amino acids. In DNA form, the CDR3 reads TGTGCCACCAGTGCCCCGGGACAGGGTTTCGTCGATACGCAGTATTTT. It encodes CATSAPGQGFVDTQYF.

This clonotype was recorded a few times. The chain carries TRBV7-7 and TRBJ2-3, with 9 bases identical to TRBD2. This CDR3 is built from 13 residues. The germline V gene encodes CDR1 SSHAT and CDR2 FNYEAQ (reference sequence). The junction had 1 base not matched to a gene; V was cut back by 5 bases and J by 4 bases. In DNA form, the CDR3 reads TGTGCCAGCAGCCCTAGCGGGGCAGATACGCAGTATTTT. This translates into CASSPSGADTQYF.

There are many counts of this clonotype. The chain links TRBV20-1 to TRBJ2-5; no clear D gene. Germline lookup yields CDR1 DFQATT and CDR2 SNEGSKA (reference sequence). The V and J ends lost 1 base and 2 bases respectively, with 5 bases between them. The CDR3 loop spans 12 amino acids. CDR3 sequence (DNA): TGCAGTGCTAGAGGTCCTCAAGAGACCCAGTACTTC. Protein product: CSARGPQETQYF.

J is TRBJ2-7 and V is TRBV21-1; the table names TRBD2, a call not compared with the DNA. TRBV21-1 is tagged as a pseudogene. The CDR3 contains 16 residues. CDR3 residues: CASSRSREGDFYEQYF. CDR3 nucleotides: TGTGCCAGCAGTCGCTCTCGTGAGGGGGACTTCTACGAGCAGTACTTC.

This clonotype was seen only a few times. The chain is built from TRBV6-1 and TRBJ2-5, with 9 bases aligning to TRBD1. The CDR3 is 15 amino acids. Germline CDR1 and CDR2: MNHNS and SASEGT. J lost 4 bases, V lost 6 bases, and 9 bases had no gene match. CDR3 residues: CASSPGQGIGETQYF. The CDR3 DNA follows: TGTGCCAGCAGCCCGGGACAGGGAATAGGAGAGACCCAGTACTTC.

The genes are TRBV29-1 and TRBJ2-5; no clear D. V lost 3 bases and J 7 bases, leaving 12 bases between the germline ends. The CDR3 contains 12 residues. Germline V gene lookup returns CDR1 SQVTM and CDR2 ANQGSEA. The CDR3 here is CSVDLQRGTQYF. DNA of the CDR3: TGCAGCGTTGATTTGCAGAGAGGGACCCAGTACTTC.

This clonotype was found a few times. J is TRBJ1-1 and V is TRBV5-5; a weak D match, TRBD1 (5 bases). This CDR3 region has 15 residues. V lost 0 bases to trimming and J lost 0 bases, with 9 bases between them. Looked up from germline, CDR1 is SGHKS and CDR2 is YYEKEE (reference sequence). CDR3 in amino acids: CASSLAEGVNTEAFF. CDR3 nucleotides: TGTGCCAGCAGCTTGGCCGAAGGGGTGAACACTGAAGCTTTCTTT. Supplemented by reference TRBV5-5 and TRBJ1-1, the full variable domain reads DAGVTQSPTHLIKTRGQQVTLRCSPISGHKSVSWYQQVLGQGPQFIFQYYEKEERGRGNFPDRFSARQFPNYSSELNVNALLLGDSALYLCASSLAEGVNTEAFFGQGTRLTVV.

This clonotype has a count of ten or more. The chain carries TRBV24-1 and TRBJ1-1; D gene ambiguous. The V end lost 3 bases, the J end lost 7 bases, and 5 bases lay between the germline ends. The germline gives CDR1 KGHDR, CDR2 SFDVKD. This CDR3 region has 11 residues. The CDR3 loop reads CATSDKSEAFF. CDR3 sequence (DNA): TGTGCCACCAGTGATAAGAGTGAAGCTTTCTTT.

In its sample, this clonotype was seen a few times. Without the conserved terminal phenylalanine or tryptophan, this CDR3 likely stems from a read error. No DNA is shown, since the ends of the CDR3 on it are uncertain; the CDR3 is the one TCRdb lists. The chain combines TRBV7-2 with TRBJ2-1; the D call in the table, TRBD2, was not verified against the DNA. The CDR3 totals 16 residues, both ends included. Germline-derived CDR1 and CDR2 are SGHTA and FQGNSA. This chain's CDR3 is CASSFTSSGRRAGFAI.

In this sample, this clonotype turned up a few times. The chain recombines TRBV7-6 with TRBJ1-5; 8 positions match TRBD1. Germline values: CDR1 SGHVS, CDR2 FNYEAQ. This CDR3 contains 17 residues. V trimming: 1 base; J trimming: 1 base; junction bases outside the gene matches: 6. The CDR3 is CASSLGARTGSNQPQHF. CDR3 nucleotides: TGTGCCAGCAGCTTAGGAGCGAGGACAGGGAGCAATCAGCCCCAGCATTTT.

This clonotype has just a few counts. J is TRBJ2-1 and V is TRBV9, with D possibly being TRBD2 (5 bases). Between the trimmed V and J ends, which lost 0 bases and 8 bases, there was a span of 15 bases. Germline lookup yields CDR1 SGDLS and CDR2 YYNGEE. CDR3 size: 15 residues. For the CDR3, the DNA is TGTGCCAGCAGCGTAGTTTCTAGCCCGGCCTATGAGCAGTTCTTC. It specifies CASSVVSSPAYEQFF. The full variable domain, completed using reference TRBV9 and TRBJ2-1, is DSGVTQTPKHLITATGQRVTLRCSPRSGDLSVYWYQQSLDQGLQFLIQYYNGEERAKGNILERFSAQQFPDLHSELNLSSLELGDSALYFCASSVVSSPAYEQFFGPGTRLTVL.

This clonotype has more than one count but fewer than ten. This rearrangement joins TRBV12-3 or TRBV12-4 to TRBJ2-2, with D unresolved. Trimming cost V 3 bases and J 0 bases, with 5 bases left between them. This CDR3 is built from 14 residues. The DNA for the CDR3 is TGTGCCAGCAGTTTTTTGACGAACACCGGGGAGCTGTTTTTT. Its protein product is CASSFLTNTGELFF.

This clonotype was observed a handful of times. This chain links TRBV2 with TRBJ1-1; D is unresolved. The germline V gene encodes CDR1 SNHLY and CDR2 FYNNEI. V was clipped by 3 bases and J by 1 base, with 9 bases between them. The CDR3 consists of 14 residues. The CDR3 loop reads CASSESLRNTEAFF. The CDR3 DNA reads TGTGCCAGCAGTGAGAGTCTCCGGAACACTGAAGCTTTCTTT.

This clonotype was found many times. The gene calls are TRBV5-6 and TRBJ2-7; 7 bases match TRBD2. The V segment lost 0 bases and the J segment 2 bases; nucleotides outside the gene matches: 5. CDR1 SGHDT and CDR2 YYEEEE come from the germline V gene. This CDR3 is built from 15 residues. CDR3 in DNA: TGTGCCAGCAGCTTGGGCGGGAGTGCAACCTACGAGCAGTACTTC. Translating it yields CASSLGGSATYEQYF.

This clonotype was seen more than once but under ten times. The chain couples TRBV2 to TRBJ2-7; 7 nucleotides agree with TRBD2. This CDR3 is 15 amino acids long. With V trimmed by 3 bases and J by 3 bases, 8 bases remained unmatched. Germline V CDR1 and CDR2: SNHLY, FYNNEI. The CDR3 loop is CASSEGAGRLYEQYF. CDR3 DNA: TGTGCCAGCAGTGAGGGAGCGGGACGCCTCTACGAGCAGTACTTC.

This clonotype was seen ten or more times. The rearrangement joins TRBV20-1 to TRBJ2-5; tentatively, D is TRBD2 (6 bases). V lost 3 bases to trimming and J lost 5 bases, with 19 bases between them. In germline, CDR1 is DFQATT, CDR2 SNEGSKA (reference sequence). The CDR3 has 15 residues. The CDR3 region has the DNA TGCAGTGCTAGGAATCTGGCGGGATCAGGCGAGACCCAGTACTTC. This sequence encodes CSARNLAGSGETQYF.